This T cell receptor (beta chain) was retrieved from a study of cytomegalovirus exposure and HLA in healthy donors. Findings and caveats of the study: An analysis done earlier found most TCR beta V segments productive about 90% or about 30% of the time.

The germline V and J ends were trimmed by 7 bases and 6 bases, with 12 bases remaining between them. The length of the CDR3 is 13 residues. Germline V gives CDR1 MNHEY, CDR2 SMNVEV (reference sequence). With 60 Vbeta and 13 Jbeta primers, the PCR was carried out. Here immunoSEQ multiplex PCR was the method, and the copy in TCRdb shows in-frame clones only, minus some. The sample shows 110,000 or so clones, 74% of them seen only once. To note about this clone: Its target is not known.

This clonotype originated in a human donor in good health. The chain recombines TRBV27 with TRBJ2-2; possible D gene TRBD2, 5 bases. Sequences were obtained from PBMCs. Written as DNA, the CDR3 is TGTGCCAGCAACTCCGGGGATTCCGGGGAGCTGTTTTTT. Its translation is CASNSGDSGELFF.